A selection of T cell receptor beta chains follows, all from one sample in a study of blood T cell repertoires in COVID-19. Only in-frame clones appear in the TCRdb table, and some are missing; sequencing was by immunoSEQ multiplex PCR. The sample comprises around 200,000 clones, around nine tenths of which are singletons, and 0.88% rests with the top ten. Sequenced material: peripheral blood. The receptors originated from a woman aged 18-35 years who had recovered from COVID-19. Both conserved end residues are part of each CDR3. Fields, in order: CDR3 DNA, CDR3 protein, clone size, J gene, D gene, V gene. D genes are given only for firm matches. A row's size may be missing; if present it is once, few, many or a size class.

CDR3 DNA: TGTGCCAGCAGCGTAGTGATCCCCGGGAACACTGAAGCTTTCTTT; CDR3 protein: CASSVVIPGNTEAFF; clone size: NA; J gene: TRBJ1-1; D gene: NA; V gene: TRBV9
CDR3 DNA: TGTGCCAGCAGCCAAGTTAGGAGACTAGCGGGACCGAGCGTGGACACCGGGGAGCTGTTTTTT; CDR3 protein: CASSQVRRLAGPSVDTGELFF; clone size: NA; J gene: TRBJ2-2; D gene: TRBD2; V gene: TRBV3-1/TRBV3-2
CDR3 DNA: TGCGCCAGCAGGGGGACTAACTACAATGAGCAGTTCTTC; CDR3 protein: CASRGTNYNEQFF; clone size: NA; J gene: TRBJ2-1; D gene: TRBD2; V gene: TRBV10-2
CDR3 DNA: TGTGCCAGCAGCCAAAAAGGGGCACTCCAATCGAATGAAAAACTGTTTTTT; CDR3 protein: CASSQKGALQSNEKLFF; clone size: NA; J gene: TRBJ1-4; D gene: NA; V gene: TRBV2
CDR3 DNA: TGTGCCAGCAGCTTCGGGACAGGCCTCTTCTCTGGGGCCAACGTCCTGACTTTC; CDR3 protein: CASSFGTGLFSGANVLTF; clone size: NA; J gene: TRBJ2-6; D gene: TRBD1; V gene: TRBV7-6
CDR3 DNA: TGTGCCAGCAGTTACATGGACACCTTTGACTACGAGCAGTACTTC; CDR3 protein: CASSYMDTFDYEQYF; clone size: NA; J gene: TRBJ2-7; D gene: NA; V gene: TRBV6-6
CDR3 DNA: TGTGCCAGCAGCGTCCAGGCTAGCGGGGGTGAGCAGTTCTTC; CDR3 protein: CASSVQASGGEQFF; clone size: once; J gene: TRBJ2-1; D gene: TRBD2; V gene: TRBV9
CDR3 DNA: TGTGCCAGCAGCTTAACCGGGACTGAAGCTTTCTTT; CDR3 protein: CASSLTGTEAFF; clone size: NA; J gene: TRBJ1-1; D gene: NA; V gene: TRBV13
CDR3 DNA: TGTGCCAGCAGTTTCCTGGACAGGGGTGGCTTGAACACTGAAGCTTTCTTT; CDR3 protein: CASSFLDRGGLNTEAFF; clone size: once; J gene: TRBJ1-1; D gene: TRBD1; V gene: TRBV27
CDR3 DNA: TGCGCCAGCAGCCCGACTGCCTCCCTTAGCACAGATACGCAGTATTTT; CDR3 protein: CASSPTASLSTDTQYF; clone size: NA; J gene: TRBJ2-3; D gene: NA; V gene: TRBV5-1
CDR3 DNA: TGTGCCAGCAGCTCGCCCGGACAGGGGAAAAAGACCCAGTACTTC; CDR3 protein: CASSSPGQGKKTQYF; clone size: NA; J gene: TRBJ2-5; D gene: TRBD1; V gene: TRBV6-5
CDR3 DNA: TGTGCCAGCAGCTTGGTTACTAGCGGGGCAGATACGCAGTATTTT; CDR3 protein: CASSLVTSGADTQYF; clone size: NA; J gene: TRBJ2-3; D gene: TRBD2; V gene: TRBV11-2
CDR3 DNA: TGCGCCAGCAAAACTGGGGAACTGACAGGGGTCTATGGCTACACCTTC; CDR3 protein: CASKTGELTGVYGYTF; clone size: NA; J gene: TRBJ1-2; D gene: TRBD1; V gene: TRBV5-1
CDR3 DNA: TGTGCCAGCAGCTTAGAGGGCCGGGGCGGGGGGAATCAGCCCCAGCATTTT; CDR3 protein: CASSLEGRGGGNQPQHF; clone size: NA; J gene: TRBJ1-5; D gene: NA; V gene: TRBV7-6
CDR3 DNA: TGTGCCAGCAGGTTAGGGGAGCTGTTTTTT; CDR3 protein: CASRLGELFF; clone size: few; J gene: TRBJ2-2; D gene: NA; V gene: TRBV21-1
CDR3 DNA: TGTGCCAGCAGGGATGGAGGGGACACCGGGGAGCTGTTTTTT; CDR3 protein: CASRDGGDTGELFF; clone size: NA; J gene: TRBJ2-2; D gene: NA; V gene: TRBV9
CDR3 DNA: TGTGCCAGCAGCCAACTAGCGGGAGGCACAGATACGCAGTATTTT; CDR3 protein: CASSQLAGGTDTQYF; clone size: NA; J gene: TRBJ2-3; D gene: TRBD2; V gene: TRBV7-3
CDR3 DNA: TGTGCTAGTGGTCCTGGGGCCTTCGGGGGCTACACCTTC; CDR3 protein: CASGPGAFGGYTF; clone size: NA; J gene: TRBJ1-2; D gene: NA; V gene: TRBV12-5
CDR3 DNA: TGTGCCAGCAGCTTATTTGCAGGCCCCAATCAGCCCCAGCATTTT; CDR3 protein: CASSLFAGPNQPQHF; clone size: NA; J gene: TRBJ1-5; D gene: NA; V gene: TRBV7-6
CDR3 DNA: TGCGCCAGCAGCCAAGGTAACTCTGGAAACACCATATATTTT; CDR3 protein: CASSQGNSGNTIYF; clone size: NA; J gene: TRBJ1-3; D gene: NA; V gene: TRBV4-1
CDR3 DNA: TGTGCCAGCAGTGAAATGGGTGGAGGCGGGAGAATCCGGGAGCTGTTTTTT; CDR3 protein: CASSEMGGGGRIRELFF; clone size: NA; J gene: TRBJ2-2; D gene: TRBD2; V gene: TRBV25-1
CDR3 DNA: TGTGCCAGCAGTTACGGAGCCGGGGGGGCGAATACGCAGTATTTT; CDR3 protein: CASSYGAGGANTQYF; clone size: once; J gene: TRBJ2-3; D gene: TRBD2; V gene: TRBV6-5
CDR3 DNA: TGTGCCAGCCTCATGACTACATCGGGGAATGAGCAGTTCTTC; CDR3 protein: CASLMTTSGNEQFF; clone size: NA; J gene: TRBJ2-1; D gene: NA; V gene: TRBV7-9
CDR3 DNA: TGTGCCACCAGCAGGAGAGGCCTCAGCCAAGAGACCCAGTACTTC; CDR3 protein: CATSRRGLSQETQYF; clone size: NA; J gene: TRBJ2-5; D gene: NA; V gene: TRBV15